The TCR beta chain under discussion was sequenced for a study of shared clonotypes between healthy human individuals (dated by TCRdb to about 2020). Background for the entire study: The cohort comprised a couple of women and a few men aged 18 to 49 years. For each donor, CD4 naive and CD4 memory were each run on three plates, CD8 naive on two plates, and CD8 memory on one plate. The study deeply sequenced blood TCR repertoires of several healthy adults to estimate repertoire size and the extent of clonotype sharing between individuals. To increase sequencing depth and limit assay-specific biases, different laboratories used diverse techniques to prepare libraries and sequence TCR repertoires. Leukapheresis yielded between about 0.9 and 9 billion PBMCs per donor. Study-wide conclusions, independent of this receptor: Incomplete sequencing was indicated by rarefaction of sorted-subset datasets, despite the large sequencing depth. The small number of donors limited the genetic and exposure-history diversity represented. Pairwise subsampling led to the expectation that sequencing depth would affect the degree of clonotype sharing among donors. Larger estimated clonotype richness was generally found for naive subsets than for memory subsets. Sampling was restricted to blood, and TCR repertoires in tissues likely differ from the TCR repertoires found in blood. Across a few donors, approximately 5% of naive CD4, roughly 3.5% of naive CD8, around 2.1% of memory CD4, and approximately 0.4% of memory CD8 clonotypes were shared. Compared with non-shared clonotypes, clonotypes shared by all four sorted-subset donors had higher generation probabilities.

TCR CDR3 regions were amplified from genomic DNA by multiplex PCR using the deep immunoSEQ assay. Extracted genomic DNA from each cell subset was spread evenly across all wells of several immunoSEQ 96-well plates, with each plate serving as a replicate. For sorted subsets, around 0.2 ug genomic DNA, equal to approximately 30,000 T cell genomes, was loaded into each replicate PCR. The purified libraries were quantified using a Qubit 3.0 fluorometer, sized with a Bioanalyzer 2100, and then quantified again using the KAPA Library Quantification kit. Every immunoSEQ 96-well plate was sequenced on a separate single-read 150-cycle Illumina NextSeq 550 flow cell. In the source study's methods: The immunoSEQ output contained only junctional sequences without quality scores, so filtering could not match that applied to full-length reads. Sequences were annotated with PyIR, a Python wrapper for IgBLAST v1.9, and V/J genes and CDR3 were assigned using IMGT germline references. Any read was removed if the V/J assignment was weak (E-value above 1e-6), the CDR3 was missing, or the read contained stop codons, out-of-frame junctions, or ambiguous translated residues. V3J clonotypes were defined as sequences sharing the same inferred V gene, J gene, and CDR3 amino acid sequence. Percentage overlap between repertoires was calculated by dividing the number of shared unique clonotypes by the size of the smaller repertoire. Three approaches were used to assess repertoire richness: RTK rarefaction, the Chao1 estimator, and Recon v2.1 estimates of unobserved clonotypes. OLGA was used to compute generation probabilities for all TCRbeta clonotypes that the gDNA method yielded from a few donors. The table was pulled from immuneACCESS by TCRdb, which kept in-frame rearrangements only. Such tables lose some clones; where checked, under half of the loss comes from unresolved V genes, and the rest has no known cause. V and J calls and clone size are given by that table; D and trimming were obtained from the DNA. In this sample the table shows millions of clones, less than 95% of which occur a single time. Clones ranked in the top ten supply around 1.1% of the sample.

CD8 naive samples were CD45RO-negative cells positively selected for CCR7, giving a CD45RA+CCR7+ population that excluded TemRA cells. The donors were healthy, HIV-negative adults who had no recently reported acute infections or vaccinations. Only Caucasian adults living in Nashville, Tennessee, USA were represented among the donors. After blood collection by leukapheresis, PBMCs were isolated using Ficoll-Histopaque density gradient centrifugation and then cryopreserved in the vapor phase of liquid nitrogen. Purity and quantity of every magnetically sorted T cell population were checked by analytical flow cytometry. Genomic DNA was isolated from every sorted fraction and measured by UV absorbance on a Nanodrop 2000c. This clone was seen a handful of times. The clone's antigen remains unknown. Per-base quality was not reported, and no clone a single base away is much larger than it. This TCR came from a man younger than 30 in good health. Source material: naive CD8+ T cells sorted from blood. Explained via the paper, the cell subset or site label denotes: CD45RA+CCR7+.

The CDR3 reads CASSYIMNTGELFF. The nucleotide sequence is given as TGTGCCAGCAGTTATATCATGAACACCGGGGAGCTGTTTTTT. The chain couples TRBV6-5 to TRBJ2-2; no D gene is confidently identified. The CDR3, from cysteine to phenylalanine, totals 14 residues. The kept DNA is CDR3 alone, 42 bases in frame from the first base. V is clipped by 3 bases and J by 1 base, and the sequence between their germline boundaries is 6 bases long. For CDR1 and CDR2, the germline V gene lists MNHEY and SVGAGI.